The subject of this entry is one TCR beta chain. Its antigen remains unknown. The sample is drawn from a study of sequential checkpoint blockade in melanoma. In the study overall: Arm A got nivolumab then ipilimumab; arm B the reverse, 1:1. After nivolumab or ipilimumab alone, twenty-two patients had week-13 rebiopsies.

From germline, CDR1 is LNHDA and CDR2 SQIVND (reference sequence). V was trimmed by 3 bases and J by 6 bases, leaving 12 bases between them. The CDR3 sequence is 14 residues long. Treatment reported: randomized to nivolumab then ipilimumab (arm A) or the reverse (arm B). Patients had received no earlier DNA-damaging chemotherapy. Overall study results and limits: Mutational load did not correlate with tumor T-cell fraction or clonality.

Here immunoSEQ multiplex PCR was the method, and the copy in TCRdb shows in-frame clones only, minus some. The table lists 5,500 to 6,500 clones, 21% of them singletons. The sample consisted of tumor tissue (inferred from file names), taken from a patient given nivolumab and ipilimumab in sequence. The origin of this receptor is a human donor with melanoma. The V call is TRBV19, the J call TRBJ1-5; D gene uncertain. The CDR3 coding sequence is TGTGCCAGTAGTATTGTCGGGGTGGGTCAGCCCCAGCATTTT. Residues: CASSIVGVGQPQHF.